The 27 T cell receptor beta chains below come from one sample, sequenced in a study of T cell responses to AZD1222 COVID-19 vaccine. Clones were sequenced by immunoSEQ multiplex PCR, and TCRdb holds only the in-frame ones, with some missing. The table shows 100,000 to 150,000 clones, with about 89% occurring only once. The source material was peripheral blood, sampled on day 0 of AZD1222 vaccination. The receptor source for this set is an adult in good health.

The genes are TRBV30 and TRBJ2-5; D might be TRBD2 (6 bases). Germline loops: CDR1 GTSNPN, CDR2 SVGIG (reference sequence). The CDR3 runs 13 residues. The V and J ends lost 6 bases and 4 bases respectively, with 15 bases between them. CDR3 sequence (DNA): TGTGCCTGCATGTGGGGGGTTCGAGAGACCCAGTACTTC. Amino acid sequence: CACMWGVRETQYF.

The genes are TRBV7-6 and TRBJ2-3; 12 bases agree with TRBD2. The germline CDR1 and CDR2 sequences are SGHVS and FNYEAQ. The CDR3 contains 15 residues. The ends lost 6 bases at V and 5 bases at J; junction bases unmatched: 6. The CDR3 DNA sequence: TGTGCCAGCAGTAGACTAGCGGGGGAGGTAGATACGCAGTATTTT. It translates to CASSRLAGEVDTQYF.

The J gene is TRBJ2-1, the V gene TRBV19; 13 bases are shared with TRBD2. After removal of 7 bases from V and 7 bases from J, the junction contained 13 bases not matched to a gene. Looked up from germline, CDR1 is LNHDA and CDR2 is SQIVND (reference sequence). The CDR3 spans 17 residues. As DNA, the CDR3 is TGTGCCAGTACCCCACTCGGACTAGCGGGAGTAATGAATGAGCAGTTCTTC. Amino acid sequence: CASTPLGLAGVMNEQFF.

The CDR3 sequence is CASSLISSDTQYF. The CDR3 DNA is TGTGCCAGCAGCTTAATTAGCTCAGATACGCAGTATTTT. V usage is TRBV7-3 and J usage is TRBJ2-3; D unclear. V lost 1 base and J lost 4, with 6 bases in between. Germline loops: CDR1 SGHTA, CDR2 FQGTGA. The CDR3 spans 13 residues.

The rearrangement joins TRBV21-1 to TRBJ2-5; TRBD2, as called in the table, went unchecked against the DNA. TRBV21-1 is a pseudogene segment. This CDR3 region has 17 residues. For the CDR3, the DNA is TGTGCCAGCAGCAAAGGTGGATCCGGGGGTTTAGAGGAGACCCAGTACTTC. The encoded protein is CASSKGGSGGLEETQYF.

V is TRBV2 and J is TRBJ1-5; perhaps TRBD1 as D (5 bases). Trimming took off 6 bases at V and 7 bases at J, with 16 bases between the two ends. From germline, CDR1 is SNHLY and CDR2 FYNNEI. The CDR3 totals 14 residues. The CDR3 loop is CASRGTKGRQPQHF. The CDR3, as DNA: TGTGCCAGCAGAGGGACTAAGGGGAGGCAGCCCCAGCATTTT.

In this sample, this clone turned up a few times. V is TRBV2 and J is TRBJ2-3; no clear D gene. This CDR3 spans 15 amino acids. V was shortened by 6 bases and J by 2 bases, with 15 bases between the two germline ends. Germline V CDR1 and CDR2: SNHLY, FYNNEI. The CDR3 reads CASRYLGLDTDTQYF. DNA for the CDR3: TGTGCCAGCAGGTACCTCGGCCTCGACACAGATACGCAGTATTTT.

The chain recombines TRBV4-1 with TRBJ1-4; TRBD1 aligns across 9 bases. V was pared by 4 bases and J by 5 bases, with 2 bases of the junction left unmatched. Germline-derived CDR1 and CDR2 are MGHRA and YSYEKL. The CDR3 consists of 14 residues. CDR3 coding DNA: TGCGCCAGCAGCCCCGGGACAGGGAATGAAAAACTGTTTTTT. It is translated as CASSPGTGNEKLFF.

The chain employs TRBV9 and TRBJ1-3; the D gene is possibly TRBD1 (5 bases). The CDR3 loop spans 17 amino acids. The V end was cut by 3 bases, the J end by 0 bases, with 16 bases between. The V gene's germline CDR1 is SGDLS and CDR2 YYNGEE. CDR3 protein: CASSGGPVDSSGNTIYF. CDR3 coding DNA: TGTGCCAGCAGCGGTGGCCCCGTAGACAGCTCTGGAAACACCATATATTTT.

This sequence joins TRBV28 and TRBJ2-7; 8 nucleotides agree with TRBD2. Losses at the gene ends were 1 base for V and 2 bases for J; bases not matched to a gene: 7. Germline V gives CDR1 MDHEN, CDR2 SYDVKM. The CDR3 extends over 16 amino acids. The CDR3 DNA follows: TGTGCCAGCAGTTTATCGTTCCGGGGGGGCCCCTACGAGCAGTACTTC. It yields the protein CASSLSFRGGPYEQYF.

This chain uses TRBV30 with TRBJ2-7, with D unresolved. The germline V gene has CDR1 GTSNPN and CDR2 SVGIG (reference sequence). The CDR3 loop spans 13 amino acids. The CDR3 DNA reads as TGTGCTTTCCTCGGCTCCGGCGCCTACGAGCAGTACTTC. Amino acids: CAFLGSGAYEQYF. The full variable domain, rest sourced from reference TRBV30 and TRBJ2-7, is SQTIHQWPATLVQPVGSPLSLECTVEGTSNPNLYWYRQAAGRGLQLLFYSVGIGQISSEVPQNLSASRPQDRQFILSSKKLLLSDSGFYLCAFLGSGAYEQYFGPGTRLTVT.

This chain connects TRBV11-2 to TRBJ2-5; no clear D gene. V dropped 2 bases and J dropped 4 bases, with 2 bases sitting between them. CDR1 and CDR2 (germline): SGHAT, FQNNGV. The CDR3 sequence is 11 residues long. The CDR3 nucleotides are TGTGCCAGCAGCTTACGAGAGACCCAGTACTTC. Translating it yields CASSLRETQYF.

V gene TRBV11-2 combines with J gene TRBJ2-7; D could derive from TRBD1 or TRBD2 (5 bases each). V shed 8 bases and J shed 2 bases, with 16 bases lying between them. CDR3 length equals 14 residues. Germline V gene sequence: CDR1 SGHAT, CDR2 FQNNGV. The CDR3: CASLKNRGAYEQYF. Here the CDR3 DNA reads TGTGCCAGCCTAAAAAACCGAGGGGCCTACGAGCAGTACTTC.

The chain employs TRBV18 and TRBJ1-3; D not resolved. CDR1 KGHSH and CDR2 LQKENI come from the germline V gene. The CDR3 length is 17 residues. Trimming took 0 bases from V and 0 from J, leaving 12 bases between them. The CDR3 protein is CASSPPAKGSSGNTIYF. In DNA, the CDR3 is TGTGCCAGCTCACCACCGGCGAAGGGAAGCTCTGGAAACACCATATATTTT.

The V gene is TRBV3-1 (or the pseudogene TRBV3-2), the J gene TRBJ2-1, with D perhaps TRBD2 (6 bases). Trimming took off 2 bases at V and 6 bases at J, with 20 bases between the two ends. The CDR3 contains 17 residues. Germline CDR1 reads LGHDT; CDR2 reads YNNKEL (reference sequence). The CDR3 coding sequence is TGTGCCAGCAGCCAATCCTTAAGAGGGCGGGGCGGCAATGAGCAGTTCTTC. Residues: CASSQSLRGRGGNEQFF.

The chain couples TRBV10-2 to TRBJ1-6; 9 nucleotides match TRBD1. There are 15 residues in the CDR3. V shed 2 bases, J shed 9 bases, and the junction held 5 bases outside the gene matches. Germline V gene lookup returns CDR1 WSHSY and CDR2 SAAADI. The CDR3 nucleotides are TGCGCCAGCAGTGAGCCGGGACAGGGTGGTTCACCCCTCCACTTT. Its protein product is CASSEPGQGGSPLHF.

The chain couples TRBV7-8 to TRBJ1-3; D not resolved. The germline V and J ends were trimmed by 4 bases and 2 bases, with 6 bases remaining between them. Germline lookup yields CDR1 SGHVS and CDR2 FQNEAQ. The CDR3 length is 13 residues. CDR3 loop: CASSSGTGNTIYF. The DNA of the CDR3 is TGTGCCAGCAGCTCCGGGACTGGAAACACCATATATTTT.

The CDR3 nucleotides read TGTGCCAGCTCACAGGGGACAGGGTCGAACACTGAAGCTTTCTTT. Translation gives CASSQGTGSNTEAFF. The chain employs TRBV18 and TRBJ1-1, with 9 bases lining up with TRBD1. This CDR3 comprises 15 residues. The J segment lost 1 base and the V segment lost 4 bases, leaving 4 bases of the junction unmatched. CDR1 and CDR2 (germline): KGHSH, LQKENI.

The chain has TRBV12-3 or TRBV12-4 and TRBJ2-7, with a weak D call TRBD1 (5 bases). V was pared by 5 bases and J by 3 bases, with 11 bases between. The CDR3 loop spans 13 amino acids. The CDR3 DNA follows: TGTGCCAGCAGTCCCCGACAGTTCTACGAGCAGTACTTC. Translating gives CASSPRQFYEQYF.

The gene calls are TRBV4-1 and TRBJ1-2; D not certain. Germline CDR1 and CDR2: MGHRA and YSYEKL. V lost 0 bases and J 1 base, leaving 9 bases between the germline ends. The CDR3 loop spans 15 amino acids. CDR3 DNA: TGCGCCAGCAGCCAAGAAAGGAATCGTAACTATGGCTACACCTTC. Its translation: CASSQERNRNYGYTF.

The chain carries TRBV7-3 and TRBJ1-1, with D possibly TRBD1 on 5 matching bases. Per the germline V gene, CDR1 is SGHTA and CDR2 is FQGTGA. The CDR3 loop spans 12 amino acids. V was pared by 5 bases and J by 12 bases, with 16 bases between. The CDR3: CASSRPGAGTFF. The CDR3 DNA is TGTGCCAGCAGCAGACCCGGGGCCGGGACTTTCTTT.

The rearrangement uses TRBV20-1 and TRBJ1-5; 7 nucleotides align to TRBD1. With V trimmed by 3 bases and J by 4 bases, 3 bases remained unmatched. The length of the CDR3 is 13 residues. Germline CDR1 DFQATT, CDR2 SNEGSKA (reference sequence). In DNA form, the CDR3 reads TGCAGTGCTAGTGGGGACAGAAATCAGCCCCAGCATTTT. It encodes CSASGDRNQPQHF.

J is TRBJ2-7 and V is TRBV30, with 8 bases fitting TRBD1. The CDR3 totals 15 residues. V gave up 0 bases and J gave up 3 bases; unmatched junction bases: 7. Germline loops: CDR1 GTSNPN, CDR2 SVGIG (reference sequence). The CDR3, as DNA: TGTGCCTGGAGTGTCGGACAGGGCGTAGACTACGAGCAGTACTTC. This sequence encodes CAWSVGQGVDYEQYF. The full variable domain, in which reference TRBV30 and TRBJ2-7 provide the parts outside the CDR3, is SQTIHQWPATLVQPVGSPLSLECTVEGTSNPNLYWYRQAAGRGLQLLFYSVGIGQISSEVPQNLSASRPQDRQFILSSKKLLLSDSGFYLCAWSVGQGVDYEQYFGPGTRLTVT.

This clone was picked up one time. The chain recombines TRBV9 with TRBJ2-1; 7 bases fit TRBD1. In germline, CDR1 is SGDLS, CDR2 YYNGEE. The CDR3 spans 16 residues. The J segment lost 3 bases and the V segment lost 0 bases, leaving 6 bases of the junction unmatched. CDR3 nucleotide sequence: TGTGCCAGCAGCGTAGACGAGGGGGCCGTCTACAATGAGCAGTTCTTC. Amino acids: CASSVDEGAVYNEQFF.

The CDR3 DNA sequence: TGTGCCAGTAGTATAATCCAGGGATTGGGCAATCAGCCCCAGCATTTT. Encoded protein: CASSIIQGLGNQPQHF. The chain combines TRBV19 with TRBJ1-5, with D possibly matching TRBD1 (5 bases). This CDR3 is built from 16 residues. Per the germline V gene, CDR1 is LNHDA and CDR2 is SQIVND (reference sequence). V was trimmed by 2 bases and J by 2 bases, leaving 13 bases between them.

This clone is judged medium-sized (0.01 to 0.1%). V usage is TRBV2 and J usage is TRBJ2-5; D not certain. Trimming cost V 5 bases and J 4 bases, with 2 bases left between them. Per the germline V gene, CDR1 is SNHLY and CDR2 is FYNNEI. This CDR3 has 10 residues. The CDR3 DNA reads TGTGCCAGCAGTTTAGAGACCCAGTACTTC. Translating gives CASSLETQYF. The variable domain in full, completed from reference TRBV2 and TRBJ2-5, reads EPEVTQTPSHQVTQMGQEVILRCVPISNHLYFYWYRQILGQKVEFLVSFYNNEISEKSEIFDDQFSVERPDGSNFTLKIRSTKLEDSAMYFCASSLETQYFGPGTRLLVL.

The rearrangement uses TRBV5-8 and TRBJ1-1; D call uncertain. Germline CDR1 is SGHTS and CDR2 is YDEGEE. The CDR3 length is 17 residues. V was trimmed by 4 bases and J by 0 bases, leaving 19 bases between them. The CDR3 DNA reads TGTGCCAGCAGCCTACCGACGGACCCTGGATTGAACACTGAAGCTTTCTTT. Protein: CASSLPTDPGLNTEAFF.